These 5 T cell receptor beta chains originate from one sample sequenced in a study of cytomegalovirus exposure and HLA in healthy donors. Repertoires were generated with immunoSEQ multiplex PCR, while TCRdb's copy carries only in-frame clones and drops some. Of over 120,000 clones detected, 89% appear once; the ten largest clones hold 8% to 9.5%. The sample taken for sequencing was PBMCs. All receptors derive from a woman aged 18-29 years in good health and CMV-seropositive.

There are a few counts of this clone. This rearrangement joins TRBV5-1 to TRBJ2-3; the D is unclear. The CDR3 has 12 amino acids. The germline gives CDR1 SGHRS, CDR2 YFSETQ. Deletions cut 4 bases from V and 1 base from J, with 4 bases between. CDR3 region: CASSTGTDTQYF. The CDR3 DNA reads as TGCGCCAGCAGCACAGGCACAGATACGCAGTATTTT.

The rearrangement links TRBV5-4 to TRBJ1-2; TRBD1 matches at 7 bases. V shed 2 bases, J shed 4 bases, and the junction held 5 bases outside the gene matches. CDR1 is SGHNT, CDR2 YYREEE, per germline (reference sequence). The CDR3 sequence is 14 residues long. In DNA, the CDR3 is TGTGCCAGCAGCTTCGAGGACAGGTTCTATGGCTACACCTTC. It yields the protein CASSFEDRFYGYTF.

CDR3: CASSPARQGNEQFF. The CDR3 DNA reads TGCGCCAGCAGTCCGGCGAGACAGGGGAATGAGCAGTTCTTC. The chain recombines TRBV5-1 with TRBJ2-1, with 8 bases matching TRBD1. There are 14 residues in the CDR3. CDR1 and CDR2 (germline): SGHRS, YFSETQ. Trimming took 5 bases from V and 7 from J; bases not matched to a gene: 8.

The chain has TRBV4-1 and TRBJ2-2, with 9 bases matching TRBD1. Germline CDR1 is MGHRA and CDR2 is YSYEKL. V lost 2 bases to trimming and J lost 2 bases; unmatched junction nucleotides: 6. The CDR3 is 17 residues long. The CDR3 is CASSQFRTGANTGELFF. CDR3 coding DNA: TGCGCCAGCAGCCAATTCAGGACAGGGGCTAACACCGGGGAGCTGTTTTTT.

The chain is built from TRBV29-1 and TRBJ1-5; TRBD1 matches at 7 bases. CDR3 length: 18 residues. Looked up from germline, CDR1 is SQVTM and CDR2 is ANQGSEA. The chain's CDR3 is CRDGLDRSGVYSNQPQHF. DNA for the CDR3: TGCAGGGATGGATTGGACAGGTCGGGGGTTTATAGCAATCAGCCCCAGCATTTT.